These T cell receptor beta chains were read from a single sample in a study of Graves' ophthalmopathy and Graves' hyperthyroidism. One entry per CDR3 protein results from TCRdb running MiXCR on the multiplex PCR reads. The sample contains over a million distinct CDR3 sequences, about two fifths of which appear only once. The source material was peripheral blood or thyroid tissue (not recorded which). Receptor source: an adult man with Graves' hyperthyroidism. The CDR3 runs from the conserved cysteine through the conserved F or W. The D gene is left open where the match is weak. Clone size is shown for a subset of rows, as once, few, many or a class of expanded clone.

j_call clone_size v_call d_call cdr3_nt cdr3_aa
TRBJ2-5 many TRBV29-1 TRBD2 TGCAGCGTTGGGGGAGGGGCTTTCCAAGAGACCCAGTACTTC CSVGGGAFQETQYF
TRBJ2-7 - TRBV28 - TGTGCCAGCAGTAAGGACACGGTGGTCTACGAGCAGTACTTC CASSKDTVVYEQYF
TRBJ2-5 many TRBV29-1 - TGCAGCGTGAGACAGGGAAGCGGGAAAGAGACCCAGTACTTC CSVRQGSGKETQYF
TRBJ2-5 - TRBV29-1 - TGCAGCGTTGAAGGGGGGCCCCGGGGGACCCAGTACTTC CSVEGGPRGTQYF
TRBJ2-7 few TRBV20-1 - TGCAGTGCCGTACCGAGCAGGTCGTATTACGAGCAGTACTTC CSAVPSRSYYEQYF
TRBJ1-5 few TRBV2 - TGTGCCAGCAGTGATAGGCTTTTACAGCCCCAGCATTTT CASSDRLLQPQHF
TRBJ1-6 many TRBV19 TRBD1 TGTGCCAGTAGGGACAGGACAGCAGATAATTCACCCCTCCACTTT CASRDRTADNSPLHF
TRBJ1-5 many TRBV7-9 - TGTGCCAGCAGGGTATACAGGGACCCGAATCAGCCCCAGCATTTT CASRVYRDPNQPQHF
TRBJ2-7 - TRBV5-5 TRBD1 TGTGCCAGCAGCGTCACTACCGGGACAGGCGAAAGCTCCTACGAGCAGTACTTC CASSVTTGTGESSYEQYF
TRBJ2-7 - TRBV7-6 TRBD1 TGTGCCAGCACTGACAGGGGGCCCTACGAGCAGTACTTC CASTDRGPYEQYF
TRBJ1-4 many TRBV7-9 - TGTGCCAGCAGCTTAGATTCTGAAAAACTGTTTTTT CASSLDSEKLFF
TRBJ1-4 few TRBV5-1 - TGTGCCAGCAGCAATAAGTACCGGGACCGCCGTAATGAAAAACTGTTTTTT CASSNKYRDRRNEKLFF
TRBJ2-2 few TRBV20-1 - TGCAGTGCTAGTTTCCTAGTTAACACCGGGGAGCTGTTTTTT CSASFLVNTGELFF
TRBJ2-7 few TRBV29-1 - TGCAGCTCAAGACAGACCTACGAGCAGTACTTC CSSRQTYEQYF
TRBJ1-6 - TRBV7-2 - TGTGCCAGCAGCTACCAGACGGGGCAGGGGACACCCCTCCACTTT CASSYQTGQGTPLHF
TRBJ1-3 many TRBV6-5 - TGTGCCAGCAGAACGCCTGGAAACACCATATATTTT CASRTPGNTIYF
TRBJ2-5 once TRBV2 TRBD2 TGTGCCAGCTCCCGGGGGGGCCCAAAGCAAGAGACCCAGTACTTC CASSRGGPKQETQYF
TRBJ1-2 many TRBV7-9 - TGTGCCAGCAGCTCCTCGAGGGGGTCAAACTATGGCTACACCTTC CASSSSRGSNYGYTF
TRBJ1-3 once TRBV10-2 - TGTGCCTGGACGCCTGCGGGACGGGTCATCTCTGGAAACACCATATATTTT CAWTPAGRVISGNTIYF
TRBJ2-7 - TRBV10-3 TRBD1 TGTGCCATCAGTGGACAGGGGGGGGCCTTCTATAGGGAGCAGTACTTC CAISGQGGAFYREQYF
TRBJ2-7 - TRBV7-6 TRBD1 TGTGCCAGCAGCTTAGGGACAGGGGCGGGCCAGCAGTACTTC CASSLGTGAGQQYF
TRBJ2-7 many TRBV4-1 - TGCGCCAGCAGCCAAATCCTCAGCGAAACCTACGAGCAGTACTTC CASSQILSETYEQYF
TRBJ2-5 once TRBV7-9 TRBD1 TGTGCCAGCAGCTCCACGCTACAGGGGTTAGGAGAGACCCAGTACTTC CASSSTLQGLGETQYF
TRBJ1-2 few TRBV29-1 - TGCAGCGTTGGACTCAGTTCCTCTGGAAACACCTTC CSVGLSSSGNTF
TRBJ2-5 - TRBV20-1 TRBD2 TGCAGTGCGGACGCCGTATCTAGCGGGAGGGAGCATGAGACCCAGTACTTC CSADAVSSGREHETQYF
TRBJ1-1 many TRBV29-1 TRBD1 TGCAGCGTGGGGACAGGGGAGAACACTGAAGCTTTCTTT CSVGTGENTEAFF
TRBJ1-2 many TRBV29-1 - TGCAGCGTCCTTCTGCCGGCCGTTAACTATGGCTACACCTTC CSVLLPAVNYGYTF
TRBJ1-6 many TRBV25-1 - TGTGCCAGCAGTGAAGTCATCGCCGGGGTTGGGGCCCTCCACTTT CASSEVIAGVGALHF
TRBJ2-6 many TRBV20-1 - TGCAGTGCAATAACGGGCATCTCTGGGGCCAACGTCCTGACTTTC CSAITGISGANVLTF
TRBJ1-2 many TRBV11-2 - TGTGCCAGCAGCCCCCGGGGGAACTATGGCTACACCTTC CASSPRGNYGYTF
TRBJ2-7 many TRBV7-2 TRBD2 TGTGCCAGCAGCTTAGGGCTAGCGGCCAACTACGAGCAGTACTTC CASSLGLAANYEQYF
TRBJ2-7 many TRBV29-1 TRBD1 TGCAGCGTTCCGGGACAGGGGACCTACGAGCAGTACTTC CSVPGQGTYEQYF
TRBJ2-2 many TRBV5-1 - TGCGCCAGCAGAGGGGACATTGCGAACACCGGGGAGCTGTTTTTT CASRGDIANTGELFF